The sequence of this TCR beta chain was determined in a study of shared clonotypes between healthy human individuals. Data came from immunoSEQ multiplex PCR; TCRdb stores just in-frame clones and leaves some out. Of about 2 million clones in the sample, roughly 94% are singletons; the top ten hold roughly 0.13%. Between the trimmed V and J ends, which lost 3 bases and 8 bases, there was a span of 10 bases. CDR1 SNHLY and CDR2 FYNNEI come from the germline V gene. The CDR3 totals 12 residues. Regarding the study as a whole: Though the depth was large, rarefaction showed that sorted-subset sequencing was incomplete. Collection of samples was limited to blood; tissue repertoires likely differ. Naive subsets generally exceeded memory subsets in estimated richness.

About this clone itself: Its antigen is unidentified.

Input material: naive CD4+ T cells sorted from blood. The subset: CD45RA+ positively selected. The TCR sequence derives from a man between 18 and 35 years old in good health. This chain connects TRBV2 to TRBJ2-5; no clear D gene. The DNA for the CDR3 is TGTGCCAGCAGTGACCTCGGCGAAACCCAGTACTTC. This encodes CASSDLGETQYF.